The present TCR beta chain was sequenced within a study of T cells in Graves' hyperthyroidism and ophthalmopathy. Overall study findings and caveats: Blood also contained most expanded thyroid clonotypes above 0.001.

Comments on this clonotype: Its antigen remains unidentified.

CDR3 size: 15 residues. The V gene's germline CDR1 is MNHEY and CDR2 SVGEGT. The trim removed 7 bases at V and 4 bases at J, leaving 6 bases unmatched. TCR beta CDR3 sequences were amplified from RNA transcripts. A set of HTBI primers served as the primers for a first-round RT-PCR of the TCR CDR3. TCRdb ran MiXCR on the multiplex PCR reads and lists one entry per CDR3 protein. The sample has a few hundred thousand distinct CDR3 sequences; approximately 16% are singletons. Each 10 ml fresh peripheral blood draw supplied the PBMCs. The TCR originated in a woman aged 35 to 49 with Graves' ophthalmopathy. Sequencing was done on a sample of blood. The chain couples TRBV6-2 or TRBV6-3 to TRBJ2-6; 8 bases match TRBD1. The CDR3 is CASTGQGNGANVLTF. In nucleotides, the CDR3 is TGTGCCAGCACCGGACAGGGTAACGGGGCCAACGTCCTGACTTTC.